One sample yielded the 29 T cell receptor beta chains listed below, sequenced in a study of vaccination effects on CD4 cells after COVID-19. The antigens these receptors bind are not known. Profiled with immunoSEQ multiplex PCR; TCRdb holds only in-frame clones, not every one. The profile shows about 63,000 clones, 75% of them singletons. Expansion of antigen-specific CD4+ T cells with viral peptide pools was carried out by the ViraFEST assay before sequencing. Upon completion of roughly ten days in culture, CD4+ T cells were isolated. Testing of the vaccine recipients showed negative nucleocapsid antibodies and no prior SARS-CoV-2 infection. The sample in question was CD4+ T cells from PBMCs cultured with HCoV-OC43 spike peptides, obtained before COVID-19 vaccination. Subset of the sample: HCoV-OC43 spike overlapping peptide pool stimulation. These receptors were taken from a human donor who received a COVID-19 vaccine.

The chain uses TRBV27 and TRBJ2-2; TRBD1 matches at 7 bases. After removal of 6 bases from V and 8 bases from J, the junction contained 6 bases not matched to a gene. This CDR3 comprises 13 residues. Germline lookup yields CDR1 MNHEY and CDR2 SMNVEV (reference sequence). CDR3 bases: TGTGCCAGCAGACGTCAGGGGGTGGGGGAGCTGTTTTTT. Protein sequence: CASRRQGVGELFF.

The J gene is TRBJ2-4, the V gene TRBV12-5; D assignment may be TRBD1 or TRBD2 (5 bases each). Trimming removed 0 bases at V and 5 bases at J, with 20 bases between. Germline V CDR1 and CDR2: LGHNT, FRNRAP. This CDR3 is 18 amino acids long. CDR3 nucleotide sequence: TGTGCTAGTGGTTTGGTACGGGACGGTACCGTCACACAAAACATTCAGTACTTC. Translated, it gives CASGLVRDGTVTQNIQYF. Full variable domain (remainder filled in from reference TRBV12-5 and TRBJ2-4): DARVTQTPRHKVTEMGQEVTMRCQPILGHNTVFWYRQTMMQGLELLAYFRNRAPLDDSGMPKDRFSAEMPDATLATLKIQPSEPRDSAVYFCASGLVRDGTVTQNIQYFGAGTRLSVL.

As DNA, the CDR3 is TGTGCCAGCAGCCAACGCAGGGAGGATGGCTACACCTTC. Its translation: CASSQRREDGYTF. The chain employs TRBV3-1 (or the pseudogene TRBV3-2) and TRBJ1-2; D possibly corresponds to TRBD1 (5 bases). The CDR3 is made up of 13 amino acids. In germline, CDR1 is LGHDT, CDR2 YNNKEL (reference sequence). The V gene lost 2 bases and the J gene lost 6 bases, with 10 bases spanning the gap.

CDR3 protein: CASSLQRGGRETQYF. The CDR3 DNA is TGTGCCAGCAGCCTCCAGCGGGGGGGCCGGGAGACCCAGTACTTC. J is TRBJ2-5 and V is TRBV7-3; TRBD2 matches at 10 bases. The CDR3 totals 15 residues. Germline V gene sequence: CDR1 SGHTA, CDR2 FQGTGA. The V and J ends lost 5 bases and 5 bases, in that order; junction bases with no gene match: 8.

The CDR3 protein is CASSSPANTGELFF. The CDR3 coding sequence is TGTGCCAGCAGCTCGCCCGCGAACACCGGGGAGCTGTTTTTT. The chain carries TRBV7-2 and TRBJ2-2; D unresolved. This CDR3 is built from 14 residues. The ends were cut back, 4 bases at V and 0 bases at J, with 6 bases in the middle. Per the germline V gene, CDR1 is SGHTA and CDR2 is FQGNSA.

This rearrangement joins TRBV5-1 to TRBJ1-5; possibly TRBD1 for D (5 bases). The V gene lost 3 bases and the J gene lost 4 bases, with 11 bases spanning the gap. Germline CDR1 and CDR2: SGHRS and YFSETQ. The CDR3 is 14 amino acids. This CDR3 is CASSYGGGNQPQHF. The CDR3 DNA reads TGCGCCAGCAGCTACGGGGGGGGAAATCAGCCCCAGCATTTT.

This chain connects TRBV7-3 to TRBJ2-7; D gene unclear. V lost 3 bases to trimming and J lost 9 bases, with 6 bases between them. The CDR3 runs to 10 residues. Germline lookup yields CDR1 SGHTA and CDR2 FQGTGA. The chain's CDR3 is CASSLWWQYV. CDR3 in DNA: TGTGCCAGCAGCTTGTGGTGGCAGTACGTC.

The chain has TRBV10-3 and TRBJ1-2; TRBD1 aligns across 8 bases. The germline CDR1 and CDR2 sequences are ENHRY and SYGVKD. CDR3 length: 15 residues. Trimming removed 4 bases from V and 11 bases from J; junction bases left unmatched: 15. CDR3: CAISGRGQVPAGYTF. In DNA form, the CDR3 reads TGTGCCATCAGTGGACGGGGACAGGTTCCTGCTGGGTACACCTTC.

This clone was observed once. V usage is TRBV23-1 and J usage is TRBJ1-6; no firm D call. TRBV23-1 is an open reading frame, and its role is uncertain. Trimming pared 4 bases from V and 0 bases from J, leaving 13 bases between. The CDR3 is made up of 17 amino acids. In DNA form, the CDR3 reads TGCGCCAGCAGTCTTCGCCAGGATATCTCCTATAATTCACCCCTCCACTTT. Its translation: CASSLRQDISYNSPLHF.

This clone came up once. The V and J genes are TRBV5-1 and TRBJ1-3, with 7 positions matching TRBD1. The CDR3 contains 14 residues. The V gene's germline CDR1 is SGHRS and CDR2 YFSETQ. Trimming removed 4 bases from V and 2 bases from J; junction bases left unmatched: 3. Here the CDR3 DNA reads TGCGCCAGCAGCATACAGGGGCCTGGAAACACCATATATTTT. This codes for CASSIQGPGNTIYF.

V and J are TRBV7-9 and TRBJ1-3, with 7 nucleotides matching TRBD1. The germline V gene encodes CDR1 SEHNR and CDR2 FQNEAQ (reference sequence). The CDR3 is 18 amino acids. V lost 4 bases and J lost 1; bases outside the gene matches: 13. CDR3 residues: CASSSTLQGVLSGNTIYF. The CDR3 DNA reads TGTGCCAGCAGCTCCACCCTGCAGGGGGTTCTGTCTGGAAACACCATATATTTT. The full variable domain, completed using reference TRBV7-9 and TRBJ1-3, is DTGVSQNPRHKITKRGQNVTFRCDPISEHNRLYWYRQTLGQGPEFLTYFQNEAQLEKSRLLSDRFSAERPKGSFSTLEIQRTEQGDSAMYLCASSSTLQGVLSGNTIYFGEGSWLTVV.

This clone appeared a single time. The CDR3 here is CASSLARRGALQPQHF. CDR3 in DNA: TGTGCCAGCAGCTTAGCGCGTAGGGGCGCTCTTCAGCCCCAGCATTTT. The chain couples TRBV7-8 to TRBJ1-5; a possible D gene is TRBD1 (5 bases). This CDR3 contains 16 residues. Germline V gene data show CDR1 as SGHVS and CDR2 as FQNEAQ. The V end was cut by 0 bases, the J end by 6 bases, with 15 bases between.

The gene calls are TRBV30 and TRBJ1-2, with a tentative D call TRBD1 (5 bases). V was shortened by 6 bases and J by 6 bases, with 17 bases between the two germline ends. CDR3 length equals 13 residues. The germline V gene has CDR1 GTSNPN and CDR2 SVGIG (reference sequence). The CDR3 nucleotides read TGTGCCTGCCACCGGGACGCCTGGGATGGCTACACCTTC. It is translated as CACHRDAWDGYTF.

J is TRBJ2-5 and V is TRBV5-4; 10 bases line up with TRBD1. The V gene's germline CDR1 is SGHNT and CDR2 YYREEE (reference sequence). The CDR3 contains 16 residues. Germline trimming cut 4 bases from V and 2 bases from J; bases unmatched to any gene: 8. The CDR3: CASSRGGQGRQETQYF. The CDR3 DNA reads TGTGCCAGCAGCCGGGGGGGACAGGGGCGGCAAGAGACCCAGTACTTC.

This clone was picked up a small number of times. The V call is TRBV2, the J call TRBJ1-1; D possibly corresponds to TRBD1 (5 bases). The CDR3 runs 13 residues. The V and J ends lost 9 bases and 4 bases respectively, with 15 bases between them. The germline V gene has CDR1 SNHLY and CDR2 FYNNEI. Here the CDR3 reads CASVTGGVTEAFF. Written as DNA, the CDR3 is TGTGCCAGTGTTACTGGAGGGGTCACTGAAGCTTTCTTT. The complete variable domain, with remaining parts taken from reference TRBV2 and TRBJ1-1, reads EPEVTQTPSHQVTQMGQEVILRCVPISNHLYFYWYRQILGQKVEFLVSFYNNEISEKSEIFDDQFSVERPDGSNFTLKIRSTKLEDSAMYFCASVTGGVTEAFFGQGTRLTVV.

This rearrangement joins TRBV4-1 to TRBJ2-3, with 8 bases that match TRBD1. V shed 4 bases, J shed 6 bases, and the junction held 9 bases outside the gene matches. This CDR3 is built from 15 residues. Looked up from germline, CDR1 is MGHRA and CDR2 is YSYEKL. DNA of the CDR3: TGCGCCAGCAGCCCGATGACAGGGGCGGCGGATACGCAGTATTTT. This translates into CASSPMTGAADTQYF.

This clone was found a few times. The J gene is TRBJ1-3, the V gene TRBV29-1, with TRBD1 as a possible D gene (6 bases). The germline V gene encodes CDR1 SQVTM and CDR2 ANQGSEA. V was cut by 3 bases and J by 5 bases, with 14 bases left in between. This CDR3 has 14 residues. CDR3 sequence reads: CSVDTGQSRNTIYF. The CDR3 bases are TGCAGCGTTGATACTGGACAGAGTAGAAACACCATATATTTT. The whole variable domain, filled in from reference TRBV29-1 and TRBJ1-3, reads SAVISQKPSRDICQRGTSLTIQCQVDSQVTMMFWYRQQPGQSLTLIATANQGSEATYESGFVIDKFPISRPNLTFSTLTVSNMSPEDSSIYLCSVDTGQSRNTIYFGEGSWLTVV.

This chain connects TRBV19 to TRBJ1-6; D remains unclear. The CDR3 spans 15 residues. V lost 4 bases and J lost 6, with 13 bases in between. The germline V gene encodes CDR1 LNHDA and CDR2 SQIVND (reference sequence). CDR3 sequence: CASSTTEMGNSPLHF. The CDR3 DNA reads TGTGCCAGTAGTACGACCGAGATGGGTAATTCACCCCTCCACTTT.

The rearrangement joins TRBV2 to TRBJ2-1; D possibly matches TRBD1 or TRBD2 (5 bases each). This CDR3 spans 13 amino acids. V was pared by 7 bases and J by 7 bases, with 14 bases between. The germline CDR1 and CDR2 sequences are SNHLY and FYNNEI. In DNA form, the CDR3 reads TGTGCCAGCAATAAAGGGACGGTTAATGAGCAGTTCTTC. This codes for CASNKGTVNEQFF.

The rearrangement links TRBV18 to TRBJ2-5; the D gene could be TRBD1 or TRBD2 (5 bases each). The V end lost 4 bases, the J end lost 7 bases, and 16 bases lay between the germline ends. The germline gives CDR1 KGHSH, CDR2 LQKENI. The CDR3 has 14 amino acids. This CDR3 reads CASSLGDPQGTQYF. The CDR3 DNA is TGTGCCAGCTCACTCGGGGACCCCCAGGGGACCCAGTACTTC.

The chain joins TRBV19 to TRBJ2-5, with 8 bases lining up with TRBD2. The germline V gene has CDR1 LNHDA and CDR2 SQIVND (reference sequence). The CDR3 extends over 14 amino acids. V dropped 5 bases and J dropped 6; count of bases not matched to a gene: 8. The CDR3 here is CASSLAAGEKTQYF. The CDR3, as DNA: TGTGCCAGTAGTCTAGCAGCGGGGGAGAAGACCCAGTACTTC.

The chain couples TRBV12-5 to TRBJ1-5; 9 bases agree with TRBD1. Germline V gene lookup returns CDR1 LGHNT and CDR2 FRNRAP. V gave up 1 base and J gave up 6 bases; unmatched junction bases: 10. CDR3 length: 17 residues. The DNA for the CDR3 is TGTGCTAGTGGTTTGGCAAGATCGGGACAGGGAGCTCAGCCCCAGCATTTT. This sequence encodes CASGLARSGQGAQPQHF.

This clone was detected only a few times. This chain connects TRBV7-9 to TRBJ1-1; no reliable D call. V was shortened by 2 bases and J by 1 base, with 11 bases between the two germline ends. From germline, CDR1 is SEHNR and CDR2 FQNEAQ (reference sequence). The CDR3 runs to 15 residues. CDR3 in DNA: TGTGCCAGCAGCTTATGGTACAGAGAGAACACTGAAGCTTTCTTT. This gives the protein CASSLWYRENTEAFF. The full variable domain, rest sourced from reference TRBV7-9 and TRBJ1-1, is DTGVSQNPRHKITKRGQNVTFRCDPISEHNRLYWYRQTLGQGPEFLTYFQNEAQLEKSRLLSDRFSAERPKGSFSTLEIQRTEQGDSAMYLCASSLWYRENTEAFFGQGTRLTVV.

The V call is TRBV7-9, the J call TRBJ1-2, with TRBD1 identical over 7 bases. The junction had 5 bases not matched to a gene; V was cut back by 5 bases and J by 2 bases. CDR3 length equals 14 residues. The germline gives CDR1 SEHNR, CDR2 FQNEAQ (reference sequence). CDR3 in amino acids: CASSVPQGNYGYTF. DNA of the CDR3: TGTGCCAGCAGCGTACCACAGGGGAACTATGGCTACACCTTC.

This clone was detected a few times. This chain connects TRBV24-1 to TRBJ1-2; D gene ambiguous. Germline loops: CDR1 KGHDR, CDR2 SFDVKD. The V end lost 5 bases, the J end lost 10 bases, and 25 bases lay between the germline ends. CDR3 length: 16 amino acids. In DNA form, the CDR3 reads TGTGCCACCAGTGGCCAAACAAGGGCCGGATATAACGACTACACCTTC. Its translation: CATSGQTRAGYNDYTF.

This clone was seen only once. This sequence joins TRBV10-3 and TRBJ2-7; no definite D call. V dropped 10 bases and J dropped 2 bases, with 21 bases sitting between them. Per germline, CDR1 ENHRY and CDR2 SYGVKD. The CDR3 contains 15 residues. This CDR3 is CATAGAVASTYEQYV. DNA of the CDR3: TGTGCCACCGCTGGTGCAGTTGCTTCAACCTACGAGCAGTACGTC.

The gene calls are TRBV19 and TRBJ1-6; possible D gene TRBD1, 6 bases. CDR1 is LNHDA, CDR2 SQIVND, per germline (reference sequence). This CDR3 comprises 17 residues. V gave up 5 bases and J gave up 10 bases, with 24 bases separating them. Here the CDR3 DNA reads TGTGCCAGTAGTTCCGTCGGGGGCAGGGGAGTAAGATCACCCCTCCACTTT. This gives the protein CASSSVGGRGVRSPLHF.

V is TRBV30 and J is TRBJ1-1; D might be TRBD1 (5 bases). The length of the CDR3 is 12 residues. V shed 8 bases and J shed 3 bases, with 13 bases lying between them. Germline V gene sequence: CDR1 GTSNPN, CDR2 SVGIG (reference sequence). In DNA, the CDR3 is TGTGCCGGGGGGGGTATCTACACTGAAGCTTTCTTT. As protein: CAGGGIYTEAFF.

Here the CDR3 DNA reads TGTGCCACCAGTGAACCTAGCGGGGGCCCGTCCACTACAGATACGCAGTATTTT. Translated, it gives CATSEPSGGPSTTDTQYF. The chain links TRBV24-1 to TRBJ2-3, with TRBD2 matching 10 bases. The J segment lost 3 bases and the V segment lost 4 bases, leaving 12 bases of the junction unmatched. The germline gives CDR1 KGHDR, CDR2 SFDVKD. The CDR3 loop spans 18 amino acids.